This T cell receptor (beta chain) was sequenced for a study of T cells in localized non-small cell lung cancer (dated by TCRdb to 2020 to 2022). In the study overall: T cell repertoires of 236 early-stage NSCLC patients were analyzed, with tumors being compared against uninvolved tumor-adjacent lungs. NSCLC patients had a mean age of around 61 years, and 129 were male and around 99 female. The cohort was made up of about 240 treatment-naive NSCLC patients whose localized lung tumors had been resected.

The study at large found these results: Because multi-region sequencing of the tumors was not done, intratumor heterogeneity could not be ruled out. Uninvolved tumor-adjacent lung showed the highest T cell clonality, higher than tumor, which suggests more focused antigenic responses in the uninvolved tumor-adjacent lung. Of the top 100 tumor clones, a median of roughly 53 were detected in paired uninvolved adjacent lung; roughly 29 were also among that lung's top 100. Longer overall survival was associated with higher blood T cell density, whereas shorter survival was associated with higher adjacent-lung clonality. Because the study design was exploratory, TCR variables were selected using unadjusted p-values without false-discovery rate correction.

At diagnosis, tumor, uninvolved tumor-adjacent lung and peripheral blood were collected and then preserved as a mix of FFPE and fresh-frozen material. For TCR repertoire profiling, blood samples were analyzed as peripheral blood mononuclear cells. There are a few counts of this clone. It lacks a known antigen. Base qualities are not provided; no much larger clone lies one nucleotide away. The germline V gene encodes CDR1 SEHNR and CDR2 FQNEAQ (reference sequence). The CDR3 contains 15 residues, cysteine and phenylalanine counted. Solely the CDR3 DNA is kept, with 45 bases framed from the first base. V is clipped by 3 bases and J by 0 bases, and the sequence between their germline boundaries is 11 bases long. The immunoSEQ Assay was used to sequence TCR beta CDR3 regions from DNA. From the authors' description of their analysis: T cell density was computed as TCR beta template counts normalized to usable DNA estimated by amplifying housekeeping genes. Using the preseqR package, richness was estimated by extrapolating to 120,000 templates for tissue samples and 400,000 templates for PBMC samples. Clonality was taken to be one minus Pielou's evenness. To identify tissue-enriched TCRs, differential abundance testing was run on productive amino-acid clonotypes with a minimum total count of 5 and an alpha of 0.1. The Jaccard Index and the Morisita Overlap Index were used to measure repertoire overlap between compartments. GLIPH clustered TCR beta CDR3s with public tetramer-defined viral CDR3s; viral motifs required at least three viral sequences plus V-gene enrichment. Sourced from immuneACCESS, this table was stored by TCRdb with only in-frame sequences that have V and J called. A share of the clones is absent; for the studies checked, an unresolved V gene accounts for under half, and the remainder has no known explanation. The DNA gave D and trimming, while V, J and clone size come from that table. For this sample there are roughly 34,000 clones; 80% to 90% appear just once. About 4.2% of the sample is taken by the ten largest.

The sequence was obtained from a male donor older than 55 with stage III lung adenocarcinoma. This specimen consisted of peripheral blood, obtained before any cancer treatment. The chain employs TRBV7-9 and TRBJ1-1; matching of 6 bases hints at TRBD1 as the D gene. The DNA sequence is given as TGTGCCAGCAGCTTCTCAGGGGACATGAACACTGAAGCTTTCTTT. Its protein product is CASSFSGDMNTEAFF. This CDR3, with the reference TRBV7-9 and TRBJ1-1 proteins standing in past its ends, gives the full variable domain DTGVSQNPRHKITKRGQNVTFRCDPISEHNRLYWYRQTLGQGPEFLTYFQNEAQLEKSRLLSDRFSAERPKGSFSTLEIQRTEQGDSAMYLCASSFSGDMNTEAFFGQGTRLTVV.